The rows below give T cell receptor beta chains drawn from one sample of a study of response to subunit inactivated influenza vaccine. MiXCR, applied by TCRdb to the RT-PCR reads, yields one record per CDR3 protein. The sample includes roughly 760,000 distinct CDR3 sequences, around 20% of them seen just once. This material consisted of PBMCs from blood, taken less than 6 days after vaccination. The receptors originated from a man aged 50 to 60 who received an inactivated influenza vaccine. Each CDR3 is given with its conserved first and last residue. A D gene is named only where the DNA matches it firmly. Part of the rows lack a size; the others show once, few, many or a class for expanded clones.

DNA: TGCAGTGCTAGCCGGGGTCCTGGCACAGATACGCAGTATTTT
CDR3: CSASRGPGTDTQYF
length: 14
size: NA
D: NA
J: TRBJ2-3
V: TRBV20-1

DNA: TGCGCCAGCAGCTTGGAGGGTAAGAGAGATACGCAGTATTTT
CDR3: CASSLEGKRDTQYF
length: 14
size: many
D: NA
J: TRBJ2-3
V: TRBV5-1

DNA: TGTGCCAGCAGCTTGGTCCGAACGTTGAGGGAGACCCAGTACTTC
CDR3: CASSLVRTLRETQYF
length: 15
size: NA
D: NA
J: TRBJ2-5
V: TRBV5-6

DNA: TGTGCCAGCGCCGGGGTGTCGGCGGGAGGGCCAGCGGATACGCAGTATTTT
CDR3: CASAGVSAGGPADTQYF
length: 17
size: NA
D: TRBD2
J: TRBJ2-3
V: TRBV6-4

DNA: TGTGCCAGCTCAAACGGACAGACTCGCACACACACAGATACGCAGTATTTT
CDR3: CASSNGQTRTHTDTQYF
length: 17
size: NA
D: NA
J: TRBJ2-3
V: TRBV18

DNA: TGTGCCAGCAGTTTCACCGGGACAGGGGGCGCGTTGATAAAACTGTTTTTT
CDR3: CASSFTGTGGALIKLFF
length: 17
size: few
D: TRBD1
J: TRBJ1-4
V: TRBV6-5

DNA: TGTGCCATCAGTGAGGGTCGGGAACTGTTTTTT
CDR3: CAISEGRELFF
length: 11
size: few
D: NA
J: TRBJ1-4
V: TRBV10-3

DNA: TGTGCCAGCAGTTCCTGGGGGACAGGGGACCCCTACAATGAGCAGTTCTTC
CDR3: CASSSWGTGDPYNEQFF
length: 17
size: NA
D: TRBD1
J: TRBJ2-1
V: TRBV12-3/TRBV12-4

DNA: TGCGCCAGCAGCCAAGATGAAGGGGTTTTCGAAAAACTGTTTTTT
CDR3: CASSQDEGVFEKLFF
length: 15
size: once
D: NA
J: TRBJ1-4
V: TRBV4-1

DNA: TGTGCCAGCAGCTTAGGGGTAGCGGGAGGGAGGGAGCAGTTCTTC
CDR3: CASSLGVAGGREQFF
length: 15
size: few
D: TRBD2
J: TRBJ2-1
V: TRBV7-2

DNA: TGCGCCAGCAGCCAAGTTTCCGTAGCCTACGAGCAGTACTTC
CDR3: CASSQVSVAYEQYF
length: 14
size: NA
D: NA
J: TRBJ2-7
V: TRBV4-1

DNA: TGTGCCAGCAACCCCGACGGGCCACGCTACGAGCAGTACTTC
CDR3: CASNPDGPRYEQYF
length: 14
size: NA
D: NA
J: TRBJ2-7
V: TRBV6-2/TRBV6-3

DNA: TGTGCCAGCATCTCGGGAAACACCATATATTTT
CDR3: CASISGNTIYF
length: 11
size: few
D: NA
J: TRBJ1-3
V: TRBV6-5

DNA: TGTGCCAGCATTCTGGACACTGAAGCTTTCTTT
CDR3: CASILDTEAFF
length: 11
size: NA
D: NA
J: TRBJ1-1
V: TRBV28

DNA: TGCAGTGCCGGAACGGGGAGTCCCCCTGGAAACACCATATATTTT
CDR3: CSAGTGSPPGNTIYF
length: 15
size: NA
D: NA
J: TRBJ1-3
V: TRBV20-1

DNA: TGCGCCAGCAGCTTCGTCAACCGGGACTCCTCGGAGCAGTACTTC
CDR3: CASSFVNRDSSEQYF
length: 15
size: NA
D: NA
J: TRBJ2-7
V: TRBV5-1

DNA: TGTGCCACAGGTGGAGGCACGACGTACCAAGAGACCCAGTACTTC
CDR3: CATGGGTTYQETQYF
length: 15
size: NA
D: NA
J: TRBJ2-5
V: TRBV24-1